Each of the 30 T cell receptor beta chains below was sequenced from the same sample in a study of blood T cell repertoires in COVID-19. Here immunoSEQ multiplex PCR was the method, and the copy in TCRdb shows in-frame clones only, minus some. The data show over 110,000 clones, 80% to 90% seen once. Source material: peripheral blood. The receptors here all came from a man aged 55 to 69 with active or convalescent COVID-19.

V usage is TRBV3-1 (or the pseudogene TRBV3-2) and J usage is TRBJ1-2; D is ambiguous. The germline CDR1 and CDR2 sequences are LGHDT and YNNKEL (reference sequence). Trimming took 4 bases from V and 4 from J, leaving 16 bases between them. This CDR3 spans 15 amino acids. DNA of the CDR3: TGTGCCAGCAGCCGAGGGAGGCAGTTGGGCTATGGCTACACCTTC. This codes for CASSRGRQLGYGYTF.

The chain uses TRBV19 and TRBJ2-7, with 8 bases lining up with TRBD2. This CDR3 is 13 amino acids long. The V segment lost 10 bases and the J segment 5 bases; nucleotides outside the gene matches: 10. Germline values: CDR1 LNHDA, CDR2 SQIVND (reference sequence). CDR3 protein: CATGGVGQDEQYF. The CDR3 bases are TGTGCCACGGGAGGGGTTGGTCAGGACGAGCAGTACTTC. The whole variable domain, remainder taken from reference TRBV19 and TRBJ2-7, is DGGITQSPKYLFRKEGQNVTLSCEQNLNHDAMYWYRQDPGQGLRLIYYSQIVNDFQKGDIAEGYSVSREKKESFPLTVTSAQKNPTAFYLCATGGVGQDEQYFGPGTRLTVT.

The chain combines TRBV5-1 with TRBJ1-3; the D gene is possibly TRBD1 (6 bases). The germline V gene encodes CDR1 SGHRS and CDR2 YFSETQ. This CDR3 is 14 amino acids long. V was pared by 4 bases and J by 2 bases, with 10 bases between. The CDR3 DNA sequence: TGCGCCAGCAGCCCAAGACAGGCTGGAAACACCATATATTTT. Residues: CASSPRQAGNTIYF.

The table lists this clone with a count of one. V usage is TRBV7-2 and J usage is TRBJ2-1; TRBD2 agrees at 8 bases. Germline CDR1 is SGHTA and CDR2 is FQGNSA. The CDR3 runs to 15 residues. V trimming: 4 bases; J trimming: 9 bases; junction bases outside the gene matches: 11. CDR3 in DNA: TGTGCCAGCAGCTCGGGCGGCGGACTAGCTTTTGAGCAGTTCTTC. Encoded protein: CASSSGGGLAFEQFF.

V usage is TRBV14 and J usage is TRBJ2-5, with TRBD2 matching over 14 bases. The CDR3 is 20 residues long. The V and J ends lost 1 base and 0 bases, in that order; junction bases with no gene match: 10. Looked up from germline, CDR1 is SGHDN and CDR2 is FVKESK. The CDR3 here is CASSQGEGLAGDGDQETQYF. DNA for the CDR3: TGTGCCAGCAGCCAAGGCGAGGGACTAGCGGGAGACGGGGACCAAGAGACCCAGTACTTC.

The genes are TRBV12-3 or TRBV12-4 and TRBJ1-4; D call uncertain. This CDR3 is 13 amino acids long. Trimming stripped 1 base from V and 6 bases from J, with 6 bases between. CDR3 sequence: CASSLVGDEKLFF. The CDR3 nucleotides are TGTGCCAGCAGTTTAGTCGGGGATGAAAAACTGTTTTTT.

This rearrangement joins TRBV6-5 to TRBJ2-4; D is possibly TRBD2 (7 bases). Germline assignment: CDR1 MNHEY and CDR2 SVGAGI. V was shortened by 8 bases and J by 8 bases, with 13 bases between the two germline ends. The CDR3 sequence is 12 residues long. The CDR3 DNA is TGTGCCAGCGGGGGGGCCGTTGACATTCAGTACTTC. Translation: CASGGAVDIQYF.

This clone was picked up one time. This sequence joins TRBV3-1 (or the pseudogene TRBV3-2) and TRBJ2-1; TRBD2 agrees at 8 bases. Germline-derived CDR1 and CDR2 are LGHDT and YNNKEL (reference sequence). The CDR3 consists of 14 residues. The ends lost 8 bases at V and 5 bases at J; junction bases unmatched: 8. Here the CDR3 DNA reads TGTGCCAGCCGGCCAGCGGGAGCTGACAATGAGCAGTTCTTC. This translates into CASRPAGADNEQFF.

This sequence joins TRBV27 and TRBJ2-1; D call uncertain. From germline, CDR1 is MNHEY and CDR2 SMNVEV (reference sequence). The V gene lost 1 base and the J gene lost 1 base, with 11 bases spanning the gap. The CDR3 has 16 residues. In DNA form, the CDR3 reads TGTGCCAGCAGTTTATTGGTGGCGGTTTCCTACAATGAGCAGTTCTTC. Protein product: CASSLLVAVSYNEQFF.

The chain links TRBV5-8 to TRBJ1-5; TRBD1 agrees at 9 bases. This CDR3 spans 15 amino acids. The germline V gene encodes CDR1 SGHTS and CDR2 YDEGEE. The V and J ends lost 4 bases and 6 bases, in that order; junction bases with no gene match: 8. CDR3 nucleotides: TGTGCCAGCAGCAAACAGGGGGCTGTGGGTCAGCCCCAGCATTTT. Protein sequence: CASSKQGAVGQPQHF.

This clone was detected only a few times. V gene TRBV5-1 combines with J gene TRBJ1-2; D gene ambiguous. The CDR3 covers 14 residues. V lost 0 bases, J lost 0 bases, and 6 bases lay in between. Looked up from germline, CDR1 is SGHRS and CDR2 is YFSETQ. The chain's CDR3 is CASSLDSPNYGYTF. CDR3 in DNA: TGCGCCAGCAGCTTGGACTCCCCTAACTATGGCTACACCTTC.

The gene calls are TRBV27 and TRBJ2-1, with D maybe TRBD1 (5 bases). Trimming stripped 8 bases from V and 2 bases from J, with 19 bases between. This CDR3 is 16 amino acids long. Germline V gene lookup returns CDR1 MNHEY and CDR2 SMNVEV (reference sequence). The CDR3 protein is CASRLDSNLPYNEQFF. The CDR3 region has the DNA TGTGCCAGCCGCCTAGACAGTAACCTCCCCTACAATGAGCAGTTCTTC.

The chain employs TRBV28 and TRBJ2-4; TRBD1 matches at 7 bases. Germline CDR1 is MDHEN and CDR2 is SYDVKM. The CDR3 has 15 residues. J gave up 5 bases and V 1 base, and 5 bases lay outside the gene matches. CDR3 bases: TGTGCCAGCAGTTTATACCCGAGGGGGCAAAACATTCAGTACTTC. It specifies CASSLYPRGQNIQYF.

The count of this clone is one. The V call is TRBV7-2, the J call TRBJ1-3; weak D call: TRBD1 (5 bases). Germline V gives CDR1 SGHTA, CDR2 FQGNSA. V dropped 5 bases and J dropped 1 base, with 15 bases sitting between them. The CDR3 runs to 16 residues. CDR3 in amino acids: CASSQYPGISGNTIYF. DNA for the CDR3: TGTGCCAGCAGCCAATACCCAGGGATTTCTGGAAACACCATATATTTT.

The gene calls are TRBV6-5 and TRBJ2-1, with TRBD2 as a possible D gene (6 bases). CDR1 is MNHEY, CDR2 SVGAGI, per germline. There are 14 residues in the CDR3. The V and J ends lost 4 bases and 6 bases respectively, with 13 bases between them. The CDR3 protein is CASSLTTGVNEQFF. CDR3 sequence (DNA): TGTGCCAGCAGTTTAACCACGGGGGTCAATGAGCAGTTCTTC.

V usage is TRBV12-5 and J usage is TRBJ2-5, with a weak D call TRBD1 (6 bases). CDR1 and CDR2 from the germline V gene are LGHNT and FRNRAP. The CDR3 extends over 18 amino acids. The germline V and J ends were trimmed by 0 bases and 3 bases, with 20 bases remaining between them. The chain's CDR3 is CASGLVGQNYRVEETQYF. CDR3 DNA: TGTGCTAGTGGTTTGGTTGGGCAAAATTACAGGGTTGAAGAGACCCAGTACTTC.

This clone was observed a single time. This sequence joins TRBV9 and TRBJ1-2, with TRBD1 matching over 8 bases. The CDR3 is 15 amino acids. The germline CDR1 and CDR2 sequences are SGDLS and YYNGEE. Trimming removed 4 bases from V and 4 bases from J; junction bases left unmatched: 9. CDR3 in DNA: TGTGCCAGCAGCCCAGCACAGGGGGGCGTCTATGGCTACACCTTC. As protein: CASSPAQGGVYGYTF.

The chain employs TRBV4-3 and TRBJ2-7, with 8 bases that match TRBD2. CDR3 length: 15 residues. From germline, CDR1 is LGHNA and CDR2 YSLEER. V shed 0 bases, J shed 4 bases, and the junction held 5 bases outside the gene matches. CDR3 protein: CASSQDSSGGYEQYF. As DNA, the CDR3 is TGCGCCAGCAGCCAAGATTCCAGCGGGGGATACGAGCAGTACTTC.

This chain connects TRBV11-3 to TRBJ1-1, with D unclear. Trimming took off 0 bases at V and 5 bases at J, with 7 bases between the two ends. CDR3 length: 13 residues. From germline, CDR1 is SGHNT and CDR2 YENEEA. CDR3 protein: CASSLDLYTEAFF. The CDR3 DNA is TGTGCCAGCAGCTTAGATCTTTATACTGAAGCTTTCTTT.

The chain is built from TRBV12-3 or TRBV12-4 and TRBJ2-7; D perhaps matches TRBD1 (6 bases). The length of the CDR3 is 13 residues. V lost 6 bases and J 0 bases, leaving 9 bases between the germline ends. The CDR3 spells CASSLGASYEQYV. DNA of the CDR3: TGTGCCAGCAGCCTGGGGGCCTCCTACGAGCAGTACGTC.

The V gene is TRBV30, the J gene TRBJ1-1; D gene uncertain. Trimming shortened V by 4 bases and J by 4 bases, and 19 bases separated the two germline ends. This CDR3 contains 15 residues. Germline V gene lookup returns CDR1 GTSNPN and CDR2 SVGIG (reference sequence). The CDR3 DNA sequence: TGTGCCTGGAACTCTTATTCGGGAAGACGCACTGAAGCTTTCTTT. Its protein product is CAWNSYSGRRTEAFF.

This clone was counted a few times. V and J are TRBV19 and TRBJ1-2; D unresolved. Germline CDR1 and CDR2: LNHDA and SQIVND (reference sequence). This CDR3 spans 14 amino acids. V was cut by 2 bases and J by 4 bases, with 11 bases left in between. CDR3 nucleotide sequence: TGTGCCAGTAGTATACGAAGCTCTTTCTATGGCTACACCTTC. Translated: CASSIRSSFYGYTF.

The chain is built from TRBV7-2 and TRBJ1-4; 8 bases align to TRBD1. There are 15 residues in the CDR3. Germline CDR1 SGHTA, CDR2 FQGNSA. Trimming removed 3 bases from V and 7 bases from J; junction bases left unmatched: 7. The CDR3 DNA reads TGTGCCAGCAGCTTCCGGCAGGGGGCAAGTGAAAAACTGTTTTTT. This translates into CASSFRQGASEKLFF.

The genes are TRBV5-8 and TRBJ2-5, with TRBD1 identical over 10 bases. The CDR3 has 16 amino acids. Germline V gene sequence: CDR1 SGHTS, CDR2 YDEGEE. J gave up 4 bases and V 3 bases, and 9 bases lay outside the gene matches. DNA for the CDR3: TGTGCCAGCAGCTACGACAGGGGGCCGTCACCAGAGACCCAGTACTTC. Translated: CASSYDRGPSPETQYF.

This clone has just one count. In DNA form, the CDR3 reads TGTGCCAGCAGCTTGGGGAGCCGTAGAATCGAAGCTTTCTTT. Translating gives CASSLGSRRIEAFF. The chain couples TRBV5-6 to TRBJ1-1; no reliable D call. The germline V gene encodes CDR1 SGHDT and CDR2 YYEEEE. This CDR3 comprises 14 residues. With 0 bases removed from V and 8 bases from J, the gap between germline ends came to 14 bases.

The chain carries TRBV5-6 and TRBJ1-1, with 7 positions matching TRBD1. The germline V gene has CDR1 SGHDT and CDR2 YYEEEE. CDR3 length: 14 amino acids. V shed 0 bases, J shed 3 bases, and the junction held 2 bases outside the gene matches. CDR3 sequence (DNA): TGTGCCAGCAGCTTGGAGGGGGCACACACTGAAGCTTTCTTT. As protein: CASSLEGAHTEAFF. Filled out from reference TRBV5-6 and TRBJ1-1, the complete variable domain reads DAGVTQSPTHLIKTRGQQVTLRCSPKSGHDTVSWYQQALGQGPQFIFQYYEEEERQRGNFPDRFSGHQFPNYSSELNVNALLLGDSALYLCASSLEGAHTEAFFGQGTRLTVV.

V gene TRBV5-1 combines with J gene TRBJ2-2; D may be TRBD1 (6 bases). The ends were cut back, 0 bases at V and 5 bases at J, with 11 bases in the middle. The CDR3 is made up of 15 amino acids. CDR1 is SGHRS and CDR2 is YFSETQ in the germline V gene. In DNA, the CDR3 is TGCGCCAGCAGCTTGGCCTTCCAGGGGACCGGGGAGCTGTTTTTT. As protein: CASSLAFQGTGELFF.

The table lists this clone with many counts. The V and J genes are TRBV5-4 and TRBJ2-7; 14 nucleotides align to TRBD2. This CDR3 has 19 residues. Germline values: CDR1 SGHNT, CDR2 YYREEE (reference sequence). J gave up 6 bases and V 4 bases, and 18 bases lay outside the gene matches. The CDR3 sequence: CASSLYRTSGRPGSTEQYV. The CDR3 DNA is TGTGCCAGCAGCCTCTACAGGACTAGCGGGAGGCCGGGGAGTACCGAGCAGTACGTC.

This sequence joins TRBV5-6 and TRBJ1-1; TRBD1 is a possible D gene (6 bases). The germline V gene encodes CDR1 SGHDT and CDR2 YYEEEE. The CDR3 spans 15 residues. Between the trimmed V and J ends, which lost 4 bases and 0 bases, there was a span of 13 bases. CDR3: CASSGYGQMNTEAFF. CDR3 nucleotide sequence: TGTGCCAGCAGCGGATATGGACAGATGAACACTGAAGCTTTCTTT.

This chain links TRBV3-1 (or the pseudogene TRBV3-2) with TRBJ2-1; 8 nucleotides line up with TRBD2. Germline-derived CDR1 and CDR2 are LGHDT and YNNKEL (reference sequence). V lost 0 bases to trimming and J lost 0 bases; unmatched junction nucleotides: 16. This CDR3 contains 21 residues. CDR3 region: CASSQEVVGGADLSSYNEQFF. Written as DNA, the CDR3 is TGTGCCAGCAGCCAAGAAGTGGTCGGGGGGGCCGATCTGAGCTCCTACAATGAGCAGTTCTTC.